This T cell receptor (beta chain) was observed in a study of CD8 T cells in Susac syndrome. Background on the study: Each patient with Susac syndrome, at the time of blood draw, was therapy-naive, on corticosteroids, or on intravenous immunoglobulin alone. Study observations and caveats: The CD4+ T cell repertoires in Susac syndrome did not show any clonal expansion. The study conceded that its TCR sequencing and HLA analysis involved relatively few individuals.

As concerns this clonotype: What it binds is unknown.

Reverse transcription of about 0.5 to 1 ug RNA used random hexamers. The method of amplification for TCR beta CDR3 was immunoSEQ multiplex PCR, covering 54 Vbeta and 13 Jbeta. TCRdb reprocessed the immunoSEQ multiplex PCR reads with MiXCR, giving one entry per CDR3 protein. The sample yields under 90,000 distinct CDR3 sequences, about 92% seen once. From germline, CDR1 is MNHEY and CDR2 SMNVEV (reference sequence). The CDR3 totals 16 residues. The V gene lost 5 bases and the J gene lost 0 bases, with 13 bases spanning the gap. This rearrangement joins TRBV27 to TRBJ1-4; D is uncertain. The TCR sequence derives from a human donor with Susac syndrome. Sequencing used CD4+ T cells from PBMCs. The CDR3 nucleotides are TGTGCCAGCAGTACCTGGGGAGGGACAACTAATGAAAAACTGTTTTTT. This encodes CASSTWGGTTNEKLFF.